This T cell receptor beta chain was captured in a study of shared clonotypes between healthy human individuals. Overall study results and limits: Researchers sampled only blood; tissue repertoires likely differ. It was the few donors that limited the genetic and exposure-history diversity represented.

Spread over ten immunoSEQ deep assay plates, unsorted PBMC DNA underwent sequencing. Generated by immunoSEQ multiplex PCR, the TCRdb table keeps only in-frame clones and is missing some. The repertoire includes about half a million clones, approximately 80% of them detected once, and 12% sits in the top ten. About this clone: Its specificity is unknown.

The CDR3 consists of 15 residues. Germline V gene lookup returns CDR1 SGHTA and CDR2 FQGNSA. V was clipped by 3 bases and J by 8 bases; unmatched bases: 9. The sequence came from a woman between 40 and 55 years old in good health. Some clones in this sample may be carry-over from other donors' samples. The chain is built from TRBV7-2 and TRBJ2-1, with 8 positions matching TRBD2. What was sequenced was PBMCs. CDR3: CASSLSGRGYDEQFF. In DNA, the CDR3 is TGTGCCAGCAGCTTGAGCGGGAGAGGGTACGATGAGCAGTTCTTC.